Below are 6 T cell receptor beta chains sequenced from a single sample in a study of Tregs in tolerant kidney transplant recipients. The assay was immunoSEQ multiplex PCR, and TCRdb's table has in-frame clones only and misses some. The data show 85,000 to 90,000 clones, approximately 90% seen once. Material for sequencing was CD8+ T cells from blood. These TCRs come from a human donor in good health.

V gene TRBV10-2 combines with J gene TRBJ1-2; TRBD1 matches at 8 bases. The germline CDR1 and CDR2 sequences are WSHSY and SAAADI. The CDR3 covers 15 residues. V lost 0 bases and J lost 8; bases outside the gene matches: 8. The DNA for the CDR3 is TGCGCCAGCAGTGAGTCAGGGACAGGAGGCAACGGCTACACCTTC. Encoded protein: CASSESGTGGNGYTF.

V is TRBV9 and J is TRBJ1-1; 11 nucleotides agree with TRBD1. Germline CDR1 SGDLS, CDR2 YYNGEE. With 4 bases clipped from V and 3 bases from J, the junction kept 2 bases outside the gene matches. The CDR3 consists of 14 residues. CDR3 DNA sequence: TGTGCCAGCAGCATGGGACAGGGGGACACTGAAGCTTTCTTT. This sequence encodes CASSMGQGDTEAFF. The complete variable domain, with remaining parts taken from reference TRBV9 and TRBJ1-1, reads DSGVTQTPKHLITATGQRVTLRCSPRSGDLSVYWYQQSLDQGLQFLIQYYNGEERAKGNILERFSAQQFPDLHSELNLSSLELGDSALYFCASSMGQGDTEAFFGQGTRLTVV.

This clone was detected only once. This chain connects TRBV18 to TRBJ1-1; TRBD1 agrees at 9 bases. Germline lookup yields CDR1 KGHSH and CDR2 LQKENI. The CDR3 consists of 14 residues. With 2 bases clipped from V and 8 bases from J, the junction kept 6 bases outside the gene matches. The CDR3 DNA follows: TGTGCCAGCTCACCAACAGGGGGCAGGAAAGAAGCTTTCTTT. Protein product: CASSPTGGRKEAFF.

For the CDR3, the DNA is TGTGCCAGCAGCCCGGGGACGGGCTCCTACGAGCAGTACTTC. Protein sequence: CASSPGTGSYEQYF. The chain combines TRBV7-9 with TRBJ2-7; possibly TRBD1 or TRBD2 for D (5 bases each). Germline V gene sequence: CDR1 SEHNR, CDR2 FQNEAQ (reference sequence). The CDR3 loop spans 14 amino acids. Trimming pared 5 bases from V and 0 bases from J, leaving 11 bases between.

The CDR3, as DNA: TGTGCCAGCAGCTTCGGGCAGGGAAACACCGGGGAGCTGTTTTTT. It translates to CASSFGQGNTGELFF. The genes are TRBV5-6 and TRBJ2-2; a weak D match, TRBD1 (5 bases). Germline V CDR1 and CDR2: SGHDT, YYEEEE. This CDR3 region has 15 residues. Deletions cut 2 bases from V and 2 bases from J, with 10 bases between.

This sequence joins TRBV13 and TRBJ2-5; D not resolved. The length of the CDR3 is 18 residues. V lost 0 bases and J 3 bases, leaving 20 bases between the germline ends. Per germline, CDR1 PRHDT and CDR2 FYEKMQ (reference sequence). Here the CDR3 reads CASSLGGYVGPREETQYF. Here the CDR3 DNA reads TGTGCCAGCAGCTTAGGCGGATACGTCGGGCCAAGAGAAGAGACCCAGTACTTC.